This TCR beta chain was captured by sequencing in a study of T cell clonotyping in hematopoietic cell transplantation. The study, taken as a whole, reports: Higher Inverse Simpson Index values in graft donor and pretransplant recipient predicted broader posttransplant TCR diversity. At the given depth, recipient repertoires were over 97% de novo clonotypes.

Note on this clone: Its antigen remains unidentified.

Profiled with immunoSEQ multiplex PCR; TCRdb holds only in-frame clones, not every one. This sample has roughly 12,000 clones; roughly 50% occur once, and the top ten carry roughly 9.7%. Trimming pared 5 bases from V and 5 bases from J, leaving 13 bases between. Germline V gene sequence: CDR1 PRHDT, CDR2 FYEKMQ (reference sequence). The CDR3 totals 13 residues. The source material was peripheral blood mononuclear cells. The V gene is TRBV13, the J gene TRBJ2-7, with D tentatively TRBD2 (5 bases). This clonotype was sampled from a man aged 50-59 years in good health. Some clones in this sample may be carry-over from other donors' samples. CDR3 region: CASSPTDGNEQYF. CDR3 nucleotide sequence: TGTGCCAGCAGCCCTACAGACGGGAACGAGCAGTACTTC.